Listed below are T cell receptor beta chains from one sample, sequenced in a study of blood T cell repertoires in COVID-19. The assay was immunoSEQ multiplex PCR, and TCRdb's table has in-frame clones only and misses some. The repertoire includes around 24,000 clones, approximately 77% of them detected once, and approximately 16% sits in the top ten. Sequences were obtained from peripheral blood. Every receptor here comes from a man older than 75 with active or convalescent COVID-19. Both conserved end residues are part of each CDR3. Fields, in order: V gene, D gene, CDR3 length, J gene, clone size, CDR3 protein, CDR3 DNA. The D gene is left open where the match is weak. Rows may omit the clone size; those that give it use once, few, many or a size class.

TRBV4-2,TRBD1,14,TRBJ2-7,-,CASSQPDRAYEQYF,TGTGCCAGCAGCCAACCCGACAGGGCCTACGAGCAGTACTTC
TRBV27,TRBD2,15,TRBJ2-4,few,CASSFSRTSQNIQYF,TGTGCCAGCAGTTTTTCCAGGACTAGCCAAAACATTCAGTACTTC
TRBV2,-,12,TRBJ2-5,-,CACRTDQETQYF,TGTGCCTGCCGGACAGACCAAGAGACCCAGTACTTC
TRBV7-8,TRBD1,15,TRBJ2-7,-,CASSVPWDSTYEQYF,TGTGCCAGCAGCGTGCCGTGGGACAGCACCTACGAGCAGTACTTC
TRBV3-1/TRBV3-2,-,14,TRBJ1-1,-,CASSQRLGRTEAFF,TGTGCCAGCAGCCAAAGGTTAGGCAGGACTGAAGCTTTCTTT
TRBV6-4,TRBD1,13,TRBJ1-1,-,CASSSGQNGEAFF,TGTGCCAGCAGTTCGGGACAGAATGGTGAAGCTTTCTTT
TRBV19,-,13,TRBJ1-1,-,CASSIGSDTEAFF,TGTGCCAGTAGTATAGGGTCGGACACTGAAGCTTTCTTT
TRBV6-5,-,14,TRBJ1-5,few,CASSYTRVGQPQHF,TGTGCCAGCAGTTACACCAGGGTTGGTCAGCCCCAGCATTTT
TRBV4-3,-,15,TRBJ2-1,once,CASSQEWGTYNEQFF,TGCGCCAGCAGCCAAGAGTGGGGGACATACAATGAGCAGTTCTTC
TRBV3-1/TRBV3-2,-,17,TRBJ1-5,-,CASSQDKLTGLNQPQHF,TGTGCCAGCAGCCAAGATAAATTGACAGGTCTTAATCAGCCCCAGCATTTT
TRBV6-5,-,14,TRBJ1-4,few,CASSYSNRVEKLFF,TGTGCCAGCAGTTACTCGAACAGGGTTGAAAAACTGTTTTTT
TRBV11-2,TRBD1,15,TRBJ2-7,-,CASSLEAGGVYEQYF,TGTGCCAGCAGCTTAGAAGCAGGGGGTGTGTACGAGCAGTACTTC
TRBV2,TRBD1,16,TRBJ2-2,-,CASSVDRGRNTGELFF,TGTGCCAGCAGTGTGGACAGGGGGCGGAACACCGGGGAGCTGTTTTTT
TRBV19,-,15,TRBJ2-3,-,CASTHETGGRDTQYF,TGTGCCAGTACGCACGAGACTGGCGGTAGAGATACGCAGTATTTT
TRBV2,TRBD1,16,TRBJ1-5,-,CASSKWDRDGNQPQHF,TGTGCCAGCAGTAAATGGGACAGGGATGGCAATCAGCCCCAGCATTTT
TRBV15,-,13,TRBJ2-1,-,CATSQGIYNEQFF,TGTGCCACCAGCCAGGGCATCTACAATGAGCAGTTCTTC
TRBV18,-,14,TRBJ1-1,-,CASSPQGQNTEAFF,TGTGCCAGCTCACCACAGGGACAGAACACTGAAGCTTTCTTT
TRBV4-1,TRBD2,16,TRBJ2-7,large,CASSKAGTSGFYEQYF,TGCGCCAGCAGCAAGGCCGGGACTAGCGGTTTCTACGAGCAGTACTTC
TRBV9,TRBD2,15,TRBJ2-3,-,CASSVGGRRVDTQYF,TGTGCCAGCAGCGTAGGCGGGAGAAGGGTAGATACGCAGTATTTT
TRBV7-7,TRBD1,16,TRBJ2-2,once,CASTETGGVSTGELFF,TGTGCCAGCACCGAGACAGGGGGCGTTAGTACCGGGGAGCTGTTTTTT
TRBV28,TRBD2,17,TRBJ2-5,-,CASSLLTSGGSQETQYF,TGTGCCAGCAGTTTGCTGACTAGCGGGGGGTCACAAGAGACCCAGTACTTC
TRBV19,-,14,TRBJ1-1,-,CASTRGGRNTEAFF,TGTGCCAGTACCCGGGGGGGGAGGAACACTGAAGCTTTCTTT
TRBV27,TRBD1,13,TRBJ2-7,-,CASRDRGSYEQYF,TGTGCCAGCCGGGACAGAGGCTCCTACGAGCAGTACTTC
TRBV5-5,-,15,TRBJ2-7,-,CASSIGQSPPYEQYF,TGTGCCAGCAGCATTGGACAGTCACCCCCTTACGAGCAGTACTTC
TRBV6-1,TRBD1,16,TRBJ1-5,-,CASREGARGPSQPQHF,TGTGCCAGCAGGGAAGGGGCAAGGGGGCCGAGTCAGCCCCAGCATTTT
TRBV6-6,-,14,TRBJ1-1,-,CASRVRGMGTEAFF,TGTGCCAGCAGGGTCAGGGGAATGGGGACTGAAGCTTTCTTT
TRBV12-3/TRBV12-4,TRBD1,13,TRBJ2-1,once,CASSNPGQGARFF,TGTGCCAGCAGCAACCCGGGACAGGGGGCCCGGTTCTTC
TRBV10-2,TRBD1,15,TRBJ1-4,-,CATRSGTANNEKLFF,TGCGCCACACGATCCGGGACAGCGAATAATGAAAAACTGTTTTTT